This T cell receptor beta chain was recorded in a study of blood T cell repertoires in COVID-19. Whole-study context: The origin of the acute and convalescent COVID-19 samples was the United States, Italy and Spain. Sample material is recorded as cDNA or gDNA derived from T cells, B-cell-depleted T cells, or PBMCs.

Authors' data handling: Using reference gene primer amplification, nucleated cell counts were estimated. Method: immunoSEQ multiplex PCR; TCRdb's copy keeps in-frame clones and lacks some. The V and J calls and clone size are taken from that table; D and trimming were inferred from the DNA. The repertoire holds about 15,000 clones, with 85% to 95% as singletons. The CDR3 is 13 amino acids. CDR1 is GTSNPN and CDR2 is SVGIG in the germline V gene (reference sequence). V lost 5 bases and J lost 3, with 11 bases in between. The TCR sequence derives from a human donor with active COVID-19. The donor label of this sample is uncertain. Sequenced input: peripheral blood. The chain has TRBV30 and TRBJ1-5, with a possible D match to TRBD1 (6 bases). The CDR3 nucleotides read TGTGCCTGGGGAGGACAGATCAATCAGCCCCAGCATTTT. Translated, it gives CAWGGQINQPQHF.